Listed here are 32 T cell receptor beta chains from one sample, sequenced in a study of Epstein–Barr virus B cells in breast cancer. These TCRs' antigens remain unknown. RNA was the template for SMARTer libraries capturing complete alpha and beta V(D)J regions. In TCRdb, the 5' RACE reads were re-called with MiXCR into one record per CDR3 protein. The sample carries some 270 distinct CDR3 sequences, more than 35% recorded once. The specimen sequenced was tumor-infiltrating lymphocytes expanded in culture. Receptor source: a woman in her forties with triple-negative breast cancer.

The chain couples TRBV7-2 to TRBJ2-1; TRBD1 is a possible D gene (6 bases). Deletions cut 1 base from V and 4 bases from J, with 11 bases between. Germline V gene sequence: CDR1 SGHTA, CDR2 FQGNSA. The CDR3 is 15 residues long. The CDR3 DNA reads as TGTGCCAGCAGCTTAGGGGGGCCCGAGTACAATGAGCAGTTCTTC. This translates into CASSLGGPEYNEQFF.

In this sample, this clonotype turned up a few times. This sequence joins TRBV27 and TRBJ1-6; possible D gene TRBD1, 6 bases. Trimming took off 6 bases at V and 7 bases at J, with 13 bases between the two ends. The CDR3 consists of 14 residues. Germline loops: CDR1 MNHEY, CDR2 SMNVEV (reference sequence). CDR3 in amino acids: CASSAGTRNSPLHF. The DNA of the CDR3 is TGTGCCAGCAGCGCCGGGACAAGAAATTCACCCCTCCACTTT.

To note about this clonotype: This likely traces to a read error, being one base from a far larger clone. This chain uses TRBV7-3 with TRBJ2-1, with a weak D call TRBD1 (5 bases). Germline CDR1 SGHTA, CDR2 FQGTGA. The CDR3 sequence is 14 residues long. Trimming took off 4 bases at V and 10 bases at J, with 17 bases between the two ends. The CDR3 loop is CASSSTGGHREQFF. CDR3 coding DNA: TGTGCCAGCAGCTCAACGGGTGGGCACAGGGAGCAGTTCTTC.

Notes on this clonotype: This CDR3 fails to terminate in the conserved phenylalanine or tryptophan, so it likely reflects a read error. The V gene is TRBV29-1, the J gene TRBJ2-7; 9 bases align to TRBD2. Trimming at V came to 6 bases and at J to 1 base, leaving 7 bases not matched to a gene. This CDR3 spans 14 amino acids. CDR1 and CDR2 (germline): SQVTM, ANQGSEA. The CDR3 region has the DNA TGCAGCGTATATAGCGGGAGCATATCCTACGAGCAGTACATC. It specifies CSVYSGSISYEQYI.

With regard to this clonotype: A much bigger clone sits one base away, suggesting this may be a read error. The CDR3 sequence is CASAGGHTDTQYF. CDR3 nucleotide sequence: TGTGCCAGCGCGGGGGGACACACAGATACGCAGTATTTT. V is TRBV27 and J is TRBJ2-3, with 8 bases matching TRBD2. Trimming removed 8 bases from V and 2 bases from J; junction bases left unmatched: 3. Germline V gene sequence: CDR1 MNHEY, CDR2 SMNVEV (reference sequence). The CDR3 covers 13 residues.

The V and J genes are TRBV7-2 and TRBJ2-7; perhaps TRBD1 as D (7 bases). Germline V gene lookup returns CDR1 SGHTA and CDR2 FQGNSA. The CDR3 sequence is 12 residues long. V lost 4 bases and J lost 5, with 9 bases in between. In DNA, the CDR3 is TGTGCCAGCAGCTCAGGGGGGCACGAGCAGTACTTC. Translating gives CASSSGGHEQYF.

This clonotype has just one count. A far larger clone is off by one base, so a read error is likely. The chain couples TRBV6-4 to TRBJ2-5; D gene uncertain. Germline V gives CDR1 MRHNA, CDR2 SNTAGT. The CDR3 runs to 14 residues. The DNA for the CDR3 is TGTGCCAGCAGTTACTCATCGCACCAAGAGACCCGGTACTTC. This translates into CASSYSSHQETRYF.

A single count supports this clonotype. This chain connects TRBV3-1 to TRBJ2-7; the D gene could be TRBD1 or TRBD2 (5 bases each). Germline CDR1 reads LGHDT; CDR2 reads YNNKEL (reference sequence). The CDR3 covers 13 residues. Trimming took 5 bases from V and 3 from J, leaving 11 bases between them. This chain's CDR3 is CASSGDGYYEQYF. The DNA for the CDR3 is TGTGCCAGCAGCGGGGACGGATACTACGAGCAGTACTTC.

A single count supports this clonotype. A read error is likely here: a far larger clone is one base away. This chain links TRBV9 with TRBJ2-2; D remains unclear. The V gene's germline CDR1 is SGDLS and CDR2 YYNGEE. This CDR3 contains 15 residues. The CDR3 protein is CASSMEPLNTGELFF. CDR3 bases: TGCGCCAGCAGCATGGAGCCTTTGAACACCGGGGAGCTGTTTTTT.

This clonotype was counted many times. CDR3 in DNA: TGTGCCAGCAGCGGGCTAGCGGGAGTATCCGAGCAGTACTTC. Translation gives CASSGLAGVSEQYF. V is TRBV9 and J is TRBJ2-7; 10 bases line up with TRBD2. Trimming took 3 bases from V and 6 from J; bases not matched to a gene: 6. This CDR3 spans 14 amino acids. Germline V lookup: CDR1 SGDLS, CDR2 YYNGEE.

Only one count was recorded for this clonotype. This sequence joins TRBV11-2 and TRBJ1-2, with TRBD1 as a possible D gene (6 bases). Germline V lookup: CDR1 SGHAT, CDR2 FQNNGV. Trimming cost V 6 bases and J 6 bases, with 23 bases left between them. The CDR3 totals 16 residues. CDR3: CASSPGLGGLWDGYTF. In nucleotides, the CDR3 is TGTGCCAGCAGTCCTGGACTGGGGGGGCTATGGGATGGCTACACCTTC. Drawing the rest from reference TRBV11-2 and TRBJ1-2, the complete variable domain is EAGVAQSPRYKIIEKRQSVAFWCNPISGHATLYWYQQILGQGPKLLIQFQNNGVVDDSQLPKDRFSAERLKGVDSTLKIQPAKLEDSAVYLCASSPGLGGLWDGYTFGSGTRLTVV.

By sample fraction, this clonotype is large. The CDR3 DNA follows: TGTGCCAGCAGGGCCAGCGGGGTGTACACCGGGGAGCTGTTTTTT. Protein sequence: CASRASGVYTGELFF. The rearrangement links TRBV13 to TRBJ2-2; 7 bases match TRBD2. After removal of 6 bases from V and 3 bases from J, the junction contained 7 bases not matched to a gene. The length of the CDR3 is 15 residues. CDR1 and CDR2 (germline): PRHDT, FYEKMQ (reference sequence).

This clonotype was counted ten times or more. A far larger clone is one base from this, pointing to a likely read error. The chain joins TRBV21-1 to TRBJ2-1; the table gives TRBD2 as D, unverified against the DNA. TRBV21-1 has pseudogene status. The CDR3 contains 14 residues. DNA for the CDR3: TGTGCCAGCAGCACGCGACGGACTACCTACGAGCAGTTCTTC. It encodes CASSTRRTTYEQFF.

This clonotype was picked up a small number of times. The chain joins TRBV13 to TRBJ2-2; 7 bases agree with TRBD2. This CDR3 spans 14 amino acids. Germline loops: CDR1 PRHDT, CDR2 FYEKMQ (reference sequence). The V gene end was trimmed by 6 bases and the J gene end by 4 bases; junction bases not matched to a gene: 5. The CDR3 DNA reads TGTGCCAGCAGGGCCAGCGGGGTCACCGGGGAGCTGTTTTTT. This encodes CASRASGVTGELFF.

Details on this clonotype: The CDR3 carries no conserved terminal phenylalanine or tryptophan, so it likely arises from a read error. This sequence joins TRBV7-2 and TRBJ2-5; the D gene could be TRBD1 or TRBD2 (6 bases each). This CDR3 contains 12 residues. CDR1 and CDR2 (germline): SGHTA, FQGNSA. For the CDR3, the DNA is TGTGACAGCAGCGGAGGGGGGAAAACCCAGTACGGA. Its protein product is CDSSGGGKTQYG.

The V call is TRBV28, the J call TRBJ2-1; TRBD2 matches 8 bases. The CDR3 spans 15 residues. The trim removed 3 bases at V and 6 bases at J, leaving 7 bases unmatched. The germline gives CDR1 MDHEN, CDR2 SYDVKM. The CDR3, as DNA: TGTGCCAGCAGTTTGGTCAGCGGGAGTGTCAATGAGCAGTTCTTC. Translating gives CASSLVSGSVNEQFF.

In regard to this clonotype: With a far larger clone one base away, a read error is the likely cause. This chain uses TRBV20-1 with TRBJ2-7; perhaps TRBD2 as D (5 bases). The CDR3 length is 14 residues. Germline CDR1 and CDR2: DFQATT and SNEGSKA (reference sequence). The CDR3 DNA follows: TGCAGTGCTATTTCGCAACCTATAGAGATAGAGCGGTTCTTC. The encoded protein is CSAISQPIEIERFF.

This clonotype is termed medium-sized (0.01 to 0.1%). V usage is TRBV5-1 and J usage is TRBJ2-6; D might be TRBD2 (6 bases). Germline assignment: CDR1 SGHRS and CDR2 YFSETQ. Trimming cost V 3 bases and J 9 bases, with 10 bases left between them. The CDR3 extends over 13 amino acids. DNA of the CDR3: TGCGCCAGCAGCTACGGGGGTGACAACGTCCTGACTTTC. Residues: CASSYGGDNVLTF.

This clonotype turned up a few times. The conserved closing phenylalanine or tryptophan is absent in this CDR3, likely reflecting a read error. The chain employs TRBV6-5 and TRBJ1-2; D not resolved. The V and J ends lost 5 bases and 8 bases respectively, with 15 bases between them. The CDR3 has 13 amino acids. Germline values: CDR1 MNHEY, CDR2 SVGAGI. This CDR3 reads CASSPSRREGYTC. CDR3 sequence (DNA): TGTGCCAGCAGTCCCTCCAGACGCGAGGGCTACACCTGC.

Turning to this clonotype: This may stem from a read error, because a much larger clone lies one nucleotide away. The chain links TRBV28 to TRBJ2-7, with a possible D match to TRBD2 (5 bases). The ends were cut back, 4 bases at V and 2 bases at J, with 21 bases in the middle. The CDR3 has 17 amino acids. Germline assignment: CDR1 MDHEN and CDR2 SYDVKM. The CDR3 DNA follows: TGTGCCAGCAGTTCAGGCCCATGGACTCGAAAGACCTACGAGCAGTACTTC. It yields the protein CASSSGPWTRKTYEQYF.

This chain joins TRBV4-3 and TRBJ2-5; 9 bases line up with TRBD1. The CDR3 spans 14 residues. Germline trimming cut 1 base from V and 3 bases from J; bases unmatched to any gene: 0. Germline V CDR1 and CDR2: LGHNA, YSLEER. CDR3 sequence: CASSQGTGEETQYF. DNA for the CDR3: TGCGCCAGCAGCCAAGGGACAGGGGAAGAGACCCAGTACTTC.

This clonotype is medium-sized by share. The chain couples TRBV7-6 to TRBJ2-1; D is perhaps TRBD1 or TRBD2 (7 bases each). This CDR3 comprises 15 residues. Trimming shortened V by 5 bases and J by 4 bases, and 15 bases separated the two germline ends. Germline CDR1 and CDR2: SGHVS and FNYEAQ. The CDR3 sequence: CASSQGGPEYNEQFF. The CDR3 DNA follows: TGTGCCAGCAGCCAGGGGGGGCCCGAGTACAATGAGCAGTTCTTC.

This clonotype rates as large. The rearrangement joins TRBV4-1 to TRBJ2-3; D perhaps matches TRBD1 (6 bases). The CDR3 runs 17 residues. Germline V gives CDR1 MGHRA, CDR2 YSYEKL. The V and J ends lost 7 bases and 2 bases respectively, with 22 bases between them. This CDR3 is CASKRGSPGRDTDTQYF. The CDR3 DNA reads as TGCGCCAGCAAAAGGGGGTCCCCCGGTCGGGACACAGATACGCAGTATTTT.

By sample share, this clonotype is hyperexpanded (1% or more). The V call is TRBV7-2, the J call TRBJ2-5, with D tentatively TRBD1 (6 bases). With 1 base removed from V and 8 bases from J, the gap between germline ends came to 8 bases. Germline V gives CDR1 SGHTA, CDR2 FQGNSA. CDR3 length: 12 amino acids. The CDR3 DNA reads TGTGCCAGCAGCTTAGGGGGGCAAACCCAGTACTTC. This encodes CASSLGGQTQYF. Supplemented by reference TRBV7-2 and TRBJ2-5, the full variable domain reads GAGVSQSPSNKVTEKGKDVELRCDPISGHTALYWYRQSLGQGLEFLIYFQGNSAPDKSGLPSDRFSAERTGGSVSTLTIQRTQQEDSAVYLCASSLGGQTQYFGPGTRLLVL.

The chain couples TRBV7-9 to TRBJ2-1, with 7 positions matching TRBD2. CDR1 and CDR2 from the germline V gene are SEHNR and FQNEAQ (reference sequence). The CDR3 extends over 14 amino acids. The trim removed 5 bases at V and 5 bases at J, leaving 6 bases unmatched. The CDR3 nucleotides are TGTGCCAGCAGCATTCTCGGGAGGAACAATGAGCAGTTCTTC. This sequence encodes CASSILGRNNEQFF. Using reference TRBV7-9 and TRBJ2-1 for the parts outside the CDR3, the full variable domain is DTGVSQNPRHKITKRGQNVTFRCDPISEHNRLYWYRQTLGQGPEFLTYFQNEAQLEKSRLLSDRFSAERPKGSFSTLEIQRTEQGDSAMYLCASSILGRNNEQFFGPGTRLTVL.

V and J are TRBV6-5 and TRBJ1-5; D remains unclear. The CDR3 contains 11 residues. Germline V gives CDR1 MNHEY, CDR2 SVGAGI. Trimming took 6 bases from V and 6 from J, leaving 6 bases between them. The CDR3 spells CASSRIQPQHF. The CDR3 DNA sequence: TGTGCCAGCAGCAGGATTCAGCCCCAGCATTTT.

This clonotype qualifies as large. The chain links TRBV28 to TRBJ2-7, with D possibly TRBD1 on 5 matching bases. The CDR3 spans 13 residues. Trimming shortened V by 4 bases and J by 3 bases, and 10 bases separated the two germline ends. CDR1 and CDR2 from the germline V gene are MDHEN and SYDVKM. DNA of the CDR3: TGTGCCAGCAGTTCTTCAGGGATCTACGAGCAGTACTTC. It yields the protein CASSSSGIYEQYF.

This clonotype occurred a few times. The V call is TRBV5-1, the J call TRBJ2-2; tentatively, D is TRBD2 (5 bases). The CDR3 extends over 17 amino acids. CDR1 and CDR2 from the germline V gene are SGHRS and YFSETQ. V was cut by 4 bases and J by 0 bases, with 16 bases left in between. Here the CDR3 DNA reads TGCGCCAGCAGCACCGCCCCGATAGCGACGAACACCGGGGAGCTGTTTTTT. Its translation is CASSTAPIATNTGELFF.

The CDR3 coding sequence is TGTGCCAGCAGCCGGAACGGGGGCGGCGAGCAGTACTTC. This encodes CASSRNGGGEQYF. This sequence joins TRBV12-3 or TRBV12-4 and TRBJ2-7; D tentatively reads TRBD1 or TRBD2 (6 bases each). V lost 6 bases to trimming and J lost 6 bases, with 15 bases between them. The CDR3 covers 13 residues.

On this clonotype: A read error is possible here, since a much larger clone lies one base away. This rearrangement joins TRBV6-5 to TRBJ1-5; TRBD1 is a possible D gene (5 bases). CDR3 length: 15 residues. Germline V gene data show CDR1 as MNHEY and CDR2 as SVGAGI. The germline V and J ends were trimmed by 6 bases and 4 bases, with 16 bases remaining between them. The CDR3 here is CASRPGAKANQPQHF. In DNA form, the CDR3 reads TGTGCCAGCAGACCCGGGGCAAAAGCTAATCAGCCCCAGCATTTT.

Notes on this clonotype: The junction and the germline gene differ at one end; a read error may be behind it. CDR3 region: CASRLGGQTQYF. In DNA form, the CDR3 reads TGTGCCAGCCGCTTAGGGGGGCAAACCCAGTACTTT. V gene TRBV7-2 combines with J gene TRBJ2-3; the D gene could be TRBD1 or TRBD2 (6 bases each). The CDR3 is made up of 12 amino acids. CDR1 and CDR2 from the germline V gene are SGHTA and FQGNSA.

This clonotype was seen more than once but under ten times. This chain links TRBV3-1 with TRBJ2-1; tentatively, D is TRBD1 or TRBD2 (5 bases each). CDR1 is LGHDT and CDR2 is YNNKEL in the germline V gene (reference sequence). This CDR3 has 12 amino acids. V was cut by 5 bases and J by 16 bases, with 18 bases left in between. The CDR3 DNA is TGTGCCAGCAGCGGGGACGGATACAATGATTTCTTC. Encoded protein: CASSGDGYNDFF.